This TCR beta chain was profiled in a study of shared clonotypes between healthy human individuals. Across the whole study: Donors consisted of two women and a few men between 18 and 49. General study points: The generation probabilities recorded for non-shared clonotypes fell below those of clonotypes shared by all four donors. Sampling covered blood only; tissue repertoires likely differ.

CD45RO negativity and positive selection for CCR7 defined naive CD8 cells, a population that excluded terminally differentiated effector memory CD45RA+ cells. This clone was seen a handful of times. As yet, its antigen is unknown. Assay execution proceeded at the deep level. Sequencing used immunoSEQ multiplex PCR; TCRdb keeps in-frame clones, though not all of them. The sample has approximately 600,000 clones, around 95% seen once. The receptor was isolated from a woman aged 30 to 39 in good health. The sample comprised naive CD8+ T cells sorted from blood.

CDR3 nucleotide sequence: TGTGCCAGTAGTATGCCGGAGGGAGAACACTATAGCAATCAGCCCCAGCATTTT. Protein product: CASSMPEGEHYSNQPQHF. This chain connects TRBV19 to TRBJ1-5; D gene ambiguous. This CDR3 spans 18 amino acids. V was trimmed by 3 bases and J by 0 bases, leaving 18 bases between them. Germline V lookup: CDR1 LNHDA, CDR2 SQIVND (reference sequence).